This TCR beta chain was found in a study of control samples from healthy donors and cancer patients. The protocol was immunoSEQ multiplex PCR, while the TCRdb copy is restricted to in-frame clones and leaves out a portion. Of about 150,000 clones listed, under 90% are singletons. V lost 3 bases and J lost 7, with 13 bases in between. The CDR3 is 14 residues long. The germline V gene has CDR1 SGHTA and CDR2 FQGNSA. This sequence originates from a man younger than 45 in good health. Material: blood. V and J are TRBV7-2 and TRBJ2-1; possible D gene TRBD2, 7 bases. The CDR3 loop reads CASSLGGGLNEQFF. The CDR3 DNA reads TGTGCCAGCAGCTTGGGAGGGGGGTTAAATGAGCAGTTCTTC.